This T cell receptor (beta chain) was recovered during a study of cytomegalovirus exposure and HLA in healthy donors. V was clipped by 2 bases and J by 2 bases; unmatched bases: 5. The CDR3 has 16 amino acids. CDR1 and CDR2 (germline): MNHEY, SVGAGI. Regarding this clone: Its antigen remains unknown.

The study's findings and limits: In a later analysis, TCR beta V- and J-gene trimming was associated with a missense DCLRE1C variant. Among TCR beta chains of equal frequency, HLA-associated ones were more clonally expanded in a later analysis. Rarity characterized most TCR sequences, yet some public TCRs appeared in many donors.

60 Vbeta and 13 Jbeta primers were used in PCR. TCRdb keeps only in-frame clones here, not all; method: immunoSEQ multiplex PCR. The table has tens of thousands of clones, around four fifths seen once. The rearrangement joins TRBV6-5 to TRBJ2-1; TRBD2 matches at 8 bases. The sample consisted of PBMCs. This sequence originates from a male donor in good health and CMV-seronegative. Here the CDR3 DNA reads TGTGCCAGCAGTTACGGGGGCGGGGGGCCCTACAATGAGCAGTTCTTC. Protein: CASSYGGGGPYNEQFF.